The 8 T cell receptor beta chains in this list originate from one sample, sequenced in a study of CD8 T cells in Susac syndrome. The RNA, 0.5 to 1 ug, was put through reverse transcription using random hexamers. TCRdb used MiXCR to reprocess the immunoSEQ multiplex PCR reads, holding one entry per CDR3 protein. The table records under 200,000 distinct CDR3 sequences, under 95% of them present only once. What was sequenced was CD4+ T cells from PBMCs. The source is a human donor with Susac syndrome.

This rearrangement joins TRBV29-1 to TRBJ1-2; TRBD1 agrees at 8 bases. Trimming removed 7 bases from V and 6 bases from J; junction bases left unmatched: 10. This CDR3 comprises 13 residues. Germline CDR1 SQVTM, CDR2 ANQGSEA. CDR3 in DNA: TGCAGCGCCCATAGGACAGGGTGGCATGGCTACACCTTC. Translated: CSAHRTGWHGYTF.

The chain joins TRBV9 to TRBJ2-7; a weak D match, TRBD1 (6 bases). Germline V gene sequence: CDR1 SGDLS, CDR2 YYNGEE. The CDR3 length is 14 residues. Between the trimmed V and J ends, which lost 0 bases and 4 bases, there was a span of 11 bases. The CDR3 DNA reads TGTGCCAGCAGCGTAGGTGGGGGCCAGTACGAGCAGTACTTC. Translation: CASSVGGGQYEQYF.

The DNA for the CDR3 is TGCAGTGCCCGCTCCTCGGGGAGGAGAGATACGCAGTATTTT. It is translated as CSARSSGRRDTQYF. This chain uses TRBV20-1 with TRBJ2-3; weak D call: TRBD2 (6 bases). The V and J ends lost 6 bases and 5 bases respectively, with 18 bases between them. Germline V gene lookup returns CDR1 DFQATT and CDR2 SNEGSKA (reference sequence). The CDR3 totals 14 residues.

The genes are TRBV9 and TRBJ2-2, with 8 positions matching TRBD2. Trimming cost V 5 bases and J 3 bases; bases outside gene matches: 9. There are 16 residues in the CDR3. Looked up from germline, CDR1 is SGDLS and CDR2 is YYNGEE. CDR3 nucleotides: TGTGCCAGCAGTCGCCGGGGGGGCCGTGACACCGGGGAGCTGTTTTTT. As protein: CASSRRGGRDTGELFF.

The chain employs TRBV30 and TRBJ1-2; D is unclear. CDR1 is GTSNPN and CDR2 is SVGIG in the germline V gene (reference sequence). The CDR3 consists of 11 residues. V lost 7 bases to trimming and J lost 5 bases, with 11 bases between them. As DNA, the CDR3 is TGTGCCTCCAGGATTTCTTATGGCTACACCTTC. Translated: CASRISYGYTF. Full variable domain (remainder filled in from reference TRBV30 and TRBJ1-2): SQTIHQWPATLVQPVGSPLSLECTVEGTSNPNLYWYRQAAGRGLQLLFYSVGIGQISSEVPQNLSASRPQDRQFILSSKKLLLSDSGFYLCASRISYGYTFGSGTRLTVV.

The chain employs TRBV9 and TRBJ1-1, with D uncertain. The germline V and J ends were trimmed by 7 bases and 5 bases, with 18 bases remaining between them. The CDR3 has 14 amino acids. Germline V gene sequence: CDR1 SGDLS, CDR2 YYNGEE. The CDR3: CASAPGDWSTEAFF. CDR3 in DNA: TGTGCCAGCGCTCCCGGAGACTGGAGTACTGAAGCTTTCTTT.

The rearrangement uses TRBV12-5 and TRBJ2-5; 12 nucleotides match TRBD2. This CDR3 is built from 15 residues. CDR1 LGHNT and CDR2 FRNRAP come from the germline V gene. Unmatched junction bases numbered 1, after V lost 1 base and J lost 4 bases. The CDR3 reads CASGLGLAGVETQYF. The CDR3 nucleotides read TGTGCTAGTGGTTTGGGACTAGCGGGGGTAGAGACCCAGTACTTC.

V gene TRBV12-3 or TRBV12-4 combines with J gene TRBJ1-3; D is unclear. V lost 2 bases, J lost 4 bases, and 6 bases lay in between. This CDR3 region has 13 residues. The CDR3 loop is CASSLFSGNTIYF. The CDR3 region has the DNA TGTGCCAGCAGTTTATTCTCCGGAAACACCATATATTTT.